The entry below gives a single T cell receptor beta chain sequence along with its context. This clonotype was observed a handful of times. No cognate antigen has been identified for it. Nothing much larger sits one base from this clone, and base qualities are not available. All donors were healthy Caucasians. Three pairs of female monozygotic twins, all aged roughly 18 to 30 years, made up the twin cohort. Positive isolation kits from Invitrogen were used to isolate CD4+ and CD8+ T cell populations. The sample originates from a study of identical twins (dated by TCRdb to 2016 to 2017). Background for the entire study: To test whether fetal clonotypes persist, the study used deep sequencing on TCR alpha and beta repertoires from monozygotic twins, unrelated adults of various ages, and cord blood. To rule out contamination, replicate twin experiments were performed at different times with different library preparation protocols. The paper's findings and limits, for the study overall: Compared with coincidental sharing between unrelated individuals, out-of-frame TCR alpha sequences shared between twins showed an excess of sequences with low generation probability. Abundant cord blood beta clonotypes carried fewer insertions; young adult naive repertoires showed a weaker similar trend, while memory repertoires showed none. Invariant T cells such as MAIT and iNKT could partly confound zero-insertion analyses, although diverse VJ usage argued against such confounding for most clonotypes. Because the same donors could not be followed over many years, the conclusions relied on cross-sectional statistical analysis. A weaker excess of twin sharing was found in beta out-of-frame sequences because the signal-to-noise ratio was lowered by fewer shared sequences. Recombination models systematically underestimated out-of-frame TCR alpha sharing in monozygotic twins but agreed with sharing between unrelated individuals.

The germline V gene gives CDR1 as SNHLY and CDR2 as FYNNEI. V sheds 7 bases and J sheds 0 bases, leaving 13 bases between their ends. The CDR3, cysteine through phenylalanine, is 15 amino acids long. The retained sequence is limited to the CDR3, 45 bases, with the frame set at the first base. Library construction relied on 5' RACE. Sequenced on an Illumina HiSeq 2000. A universal primer binding site was introduced by template switching, and a unique molecular identifier was present in the final cDNA, enabling accurate counting of TCR cDNA molecules. First-strand cDNA for TCR alpha and beta chains was synthesized from specific primers in the conserved constant-segment region. To control for contamination, every cDNA library carried two barcodes: a SMART-Mk sample barcode plus Illumina barcodes. TruSeq adapter sequences, together with Illumina sample barcodes, were added in two successive PCR steps. The TCR alpha and beta cDNA libraries were sequenced on the Illumina HiSeq platform using custom primers. The original methods were these. Unique molecular identifiers were extracted from raw reads with MiGEC, and CDR3 positions were determined with MiXCR. Recombination models were inferred per individual with the repgenHMM and IGoR tools using an EM algorithm. Shared clonotypes were analyzed with the tcR package in R, and sharing was normalized by the product of cloneset sizes. To study raw recombination without the effects of thymic and clonal selection, out-of-frame nonproductive sequences were analyzed. TCRdb cleaned the public reads at Q25 with fastp, built clones with MiXCR and kept in-frame beta chains. Rows merge per CDR3 protein into single entries with the most common DNA and genes. The V and J calls, along with clone size, are taken from TCRdb and not from the paper's own processing. The sample includes about 340,000 distinct CDR3 sequences, with approximately 13% observed a single time. The biggest ten clones account for approximately 7.6% of the sample.

The sample was also reused in another study, on yellow fever vaccine responses in identical twins. Reported in the second study: According to the authors, the vaccine-induced T cell response in identical twins seemed to be partly convergent and partly specific to each individual. Focusing on identical twins, the study followed the T cell clones that responded to the vaccine, and did so with precision.

The chain employs TRBV2 and TRBJ2-1; no D segment can be confidently identified. The receptor was isolated from a woman aged 18 to 35 in good health. The sequenced sample consisted of CD8+ T cells sorted from blood. The CDR3 corresponds to CASIASSTSYNEQFF. The bases read TGTGCCAGCATCGCCAGCTCTACCTCCTACAATGAGCAGTTCTTC.